These 28 T cell receptor beta chains share one sample of origin, sequenced in a study of blood T cell repertoires in COVID-19 (dated by TCRdb to between 2020 and 2021). Libraries were prepared through the immunoSEQ multiplex PCR assay. TCRdb retrieved this table from immuneACCESS and kept in-frame rearrangements only. Not all clones are present; in checked studies, unresolved V genes account for under half, and no reason is known for the remainder. A total of over 150,000 clones appear in this sample, approximately 82% of them only once. The ten largest make up less than 15% of the sample. The sequencing sample was made of peripheral blood. These receptors were taken from a human donor in a cohort sampled during active COVID-19.

The rearrangement joins TRBV28 to TRBJ1-2; D may be TRBD1 (6 bases). With 5 bases removed from V and 4 bases from J, the gap between germline ends came to 17 bases. The germline V gene encodes CDR1 MDHEN and CDR2 SYDVKM. The CDR3 length is 15 residues. Here the CDR3 reads CASSTRQAPRYGYTF. CDR3 DNA: TGTGCCAGCAGTACAAGACAGGCCCCCCGCTATGGCTACACCTTC.

The CDR3 DNA sequence: TGTGCCACCAGCAGCCAGCGGGAGAGGACAGATACGCAGTATTTT. Protein sequence: CATSSQRERTDTQYF. The chain has TRBV15 and TRBJ2-3; 8 bases are shared with TRBD2. The CDR3 runs 15 residues. CDR1 LNHNV and CDR2 YYDKDF come from the germline V gene (reference sequence). Trimming removed 3 bases from V and 3 bases from J; junction bases left unmatched: 5.

The chain combines TRBV5-1 with TRBJ2-3; D remains ambiguous. CDR1 SGHRS and CDR2 YFSETQ come from the germline V gene. Trimming took 5 bases from V and 7 from J, leaving 8 bases between them. The CDR3 loop spans 11 amino acids. CDR3 DNA: TGCGCCAGCAGATCGGGTTATACGCAGTATTTT. This codes for CASRSGYTQYF.

The chain recombines TRBV6-2 or TRBV6-3 with TRBJ2-1; 7 bases are a match to TRBD1. CDR1 is MNHEY and CDR2 is SVGEGT in the germline V gene. V trimming: 0 bases; J trimming: 5 bases; junction bases outside the gene matches: 1. The CDR3 is 14 residues long. CDR3 residues: CASSYSTGNNEQFF. CDR3 nucleotides: TGTGCCAGCAGTTACTCGACAGGGAACAATGAGCAGTTCTTC.

The chain couples TRBV7-6 to TRBJ2-3; 12 bases map to TRBD2. The ends lost 5 bases at V and 0 bases at J; junction bases unmatched: 12. CDR3 length: 19 amino acids. In germline, CDR1 is SGHVS, CDR2 FNYEAQ. CDR3 nucleotides: TGTGCCAGCAGCCGAAGGACTAGCGGGAACCCCTTTAGCACAGATACGCAGTATTTT. This sequence encodes CASSRRTSGNPFSTDTQYF.

The J gene is TRBJ2-5, the V gene TRBV11-2; 9 bases are a match to TRBD1. Per the germline V gene, CDR1 is SGHAT and CDR2 is FQNNGV. V was pared by 5 bases and J by 5 bases, with 9 bases of the junction left unmatched. This CDR3 spans 15 amino acids. CDR3 bases: TGTGCCAGCAGCCCTCGGACAGGGGATGGGGAGACCCAGTACTTC. Residues: CASSPRTGDGETQYF. Based on the CDR3 plus reference TRBV11-2 and TRBJ2-5, the full variable domain is EAGVAQSPRYKIIEKRQSVAFWCNPISGHATLYWYQQILGQGPKLLIQFQNNGVVDDSQLPKDRFSAERLKGVDSTLKIQPAKLEDSAVYLCASSPRTGDGETQYFGPGTRLLVL.

This clone occurred once. The chain joins TRBV24-1 to TRBJ2-2; no reliable D call. Per germline, CDR1 KGHDR and CDR2 SFDVKD. This CDR3 contains 15 residues. V dropped 9 bases and J dropped 2 bases, with 15 bases sitting between them. This CDR3 is CATSDVTPNTGELFF. CDR3 in DNA: TGTGCCACCTCCGATGTGACACCCAACACCGGGGAGCTGTTTTTT.

The V gene is TRBV21-1, the J gene TRBJ2-1; the table calls TRBD2, which could not be checked here. TRBV21-1 is a pseudogene segment. The CDR3 loop spans 15 amino acids. The CDR3 DNA reads TGTGCCAGATCTACACTAGCGGGAGAATTAAATGAGCAGTTCTTC. Protein: CARSTLAGELNEQFF.

This chain links TRBV6-1 with TRBJ1-3; possible D gene TRBD1, 5 bases. The ends were cut back, 0 bases at V and 0 bases at J, with 9 bases in the middle. The CDR3 extends over 16 amino acids. Per the germline V gene, CDR1 is MNHNS and CDR2 is SASEGT. The CDR3 loop is CASSEAGAFSGNTIYF. The DNA of the CDR3 is TGTGCCAGCAGTGAAGCAGGGGCCTTCTCTGGAAACACCATATATTTT.

The chain combines TRBV7-2 with TRBJ2-7; weak D call: TRBD1 (5 bases). Trimming stripped 4 bases from V and 2 bases from J, with 15 bases between. The CDR3 runs to 15 residues. Germline CDR1 and CDR2: SGHTA and FQGNSA. CDR3 coding DNA: TGTGCCAGCAGCTACAGCGACAAAGGGGCCTACGAGCAGTACTTC. Translating it yields CASSYSDKGAYEQYF.

The chain recombines TRBV28 with TRBJ1-1; perhaps TRBD1 as D (6 bases). Trimming removed 2 bases from V and 0 bases from J, with 10 bases in between. Germline V gives CDR1 MDHEN, CDR2 SYDVKM. The CDR3 covers 15 residues. CDR3 DNA sequence: TGTGCCAGCAGTTTAGGGACAACCTTGAACACTGAAGCTTTCTTT. As protein: CASSLGTTLNTEAFF.

CDR3 region: CASSEVADLDYGYTF. CDR3 coding DNA: TGTGCCAGCAGTGAGGTCGCAGACCTAGACTATGGCTACACCTTC. The V and J genes are TRBV2 and TRBJ1-2; D uncertain. The V gene lost 3 bases and the J gene lost 3 bases, with 14 bases spanning the gap. This CDR3 contains 15 residues. The germline V gene encodes CDR1 SNHLY and CDR2 FYNNEI.

This clone was seen only once. This sequence joins TRBV7-8 and TRBJ2-1; possibly TRBD2 for D (7 bases). V was trimmed by 6 bases and J by 12 bases, leaving 18 bases between them. CDR3 length: 13 amino acids. Germline lookup yields CDR1 SGHVS and CDR2 FQNEAQ. The CDR3 DNA is TGTGCCAGCAGAGATCGATTTGGGGGGGCGCAGTTCTTC. Protein: CASRDRFGGAQFF.

The rearrangement links TRBV30 to TRBJ1-2; 7 bases are a match to TRBD1. The V and J ends lost 2 bases and 2 bases, in that order; junction bases with no gene match: 2. The CDR3 loop spans 13 amino acids. CDR1 and CDR2 from the germline V gene are GTSNPN and SVGIG (reference sequence). CDR3 sequence: CAWSRDSNYGYTF. The CDR3 bases are TGTGCCTGGAGTCGGGACAGCAACTATGGCTACACCTTC.

The rearrangement joins TRBV19 to TRBJ2-2; 7 bases line up with TRBD2. Trimming at V came to 8 bases and at J to 2 bases, leaving 2 bases not matched to a gene. The CDR3 has 13 amino acids. The germline CDR1 and CDR2 sequences are LNHDA and SQIVND (reference sequence). This CDR3 is CASGDYNTGELFF. CDR3 in DNA: TGTGCCAGTGGGGACTACAACACCGGGGAGCTGTTTTTT.

This sequence joins TRBV5-1 and TRBJ2-1; 13 nucleotides line up with TRBD2. Germline V CDR1 and CDR2: SGHRS, YFSETQ. V shed 4 bases, J shed 6 bases, and the junction held 4 bases outside the gene matches. The CDR3 length is 15 residues. In nucleotides, the CDR3 is TGCGCCAGCAGCCCTGGACTAGCGGGAGCCAATGAGCAGTTCTTC. The encoded protein is CASSPGLAGANEQFF.

The V gene is TRBV19, the J gene TRBJ2-3, with D possibly matching TRBD2 (6 bases). The V end lost 5 bases, the J end lost 6 bases, and 18 bases lay between the germline ends. Germline CDR1 and CDR2: LNHDA and SQIVND (reference sequence). The CDR3 totals 15 residues. CDR3 coding DNA: TGTGCCAGTAGTTCCCCCTCCCGGGCGGGGGATACGCAGTATTTT. It is translated as CASSSPSRAGDTQYF.

The chain couples TRBV28 to TRBJ2-3; D perhaps matches TRBD1 (6 bases). Trimming shortened V by 4 bases and J by 6 bases, and 17 bases separated the two germline ends. Germline V gene data show CDR1 as MDHEN and CDR2 as SYDVKM. This CDR3 is 15 amino acids long. CDR3 region: CASSSADSLGDTQYF. The DNA for the CDR3 is TGTGCCAGCAGTTCCGCGGACAGTCTAGGGGATACGCAGTATTTT.

The V and J genes are TRBV2 and TRBJ1-2, with D hard to call. Per germline, CDR1 SNHLY and CDR2 FYNNEI. With 6 bases removed from V and 5 bases from J, the gap between germline ends came to 10 bases. This CDR3 spans 12 amino acids. CDR3 nucleotide sequence: TGTGCCAGCAGCATCAAGACTTATGGCTACACCTTC. Protein product: CASSIKTYGYTF.

CDR3 nucleotide sequence: TGTGCCAGCAGCCCTCTTAGCGGGAAAATTCAAGAGACCCAGTACTTC. This translates into CASSPLSGKIQETQYF. This chain connects TRBV11-2 to TRBJ2-5; 8 bases are shared with TRBD2. This CDR3 contains 16 residues. The V gene's germline CDR1 is SGHAT and CDR2 FQNNGV. With V trimmed by 5 bases and J by 2 bases, 10 bases remained unmatched.

The chain recombines TRBV5-1 with TRBJ2-2, with D possibly TRBD2 on 6 matching bases. V gave up 0 bases and J gave up 8 bases, with 17 bases separating them. The CDR3 runs to 16 residues. Germline V gene sequence: CDR1 SGHRS, CDR2 YFSETQ. The chain's CDR3 is CASSLDGVLAGGELFF. The CDR3 DNA reads TGCGCCAGCAGCTTGGACGGGGTACTAGCAGGTGGGGAGCTGTTTTTT.

The V gene is TRBV30, the J gene TRBJ2-1; 11 nucleotides line up with TRBD2. The CDR3 covers 17 residues. V gave up 6 bases and J gave up 0 bases; unmatched junction bases: 10. Per the germline V gene, CDR1 is GTSNPN and CDR2 is SVGIG (reference sequence). The CDR3 DNA is TGTGCCTGTCTGGGACTAGCGGAATACCGCTCCTACAATGAGCAGTTCTTC. It yields the protein CACLGLAEYRSYNEQFF.

This chain uses TRBV28 with TRBJ1-4; TRBD1 matches at 10 bases. V gave up 4 bases and J gave up 7 bases; unmatched junction bases: 9. In germline, CDR1 is MDHEN, CDR2 SYDVKM. This CDR3 is 16 amino acids long. This chain's CDR3 is CASSSPGQGWFEKLFF. CDR3 DNA sequence: TGTGCCAGCAGTTCGCCGGGACAGGGGTGGTTTGAAAAACTGTTTTTT. The entire variable domain, with the rest obtained from reference TRBV28 and TRBJ1-4, is as follows: DVKVTQSSRYLVKRTGEKVFLECVQDMDHENMFWYRQDPGLGLRLIYFSYDVKMKEKGDIPEGYSVSREKKERFSLILESASTNQTSMYLCASSSPGQGWFEKLFFGSGTQLSVL.

CDR3 sequence reads: CASSRQGADTQYF. CDR3 DNA sequence: TGTGCCAGCAGCAGACAGGGGGCAGATACGCAGTATTTT. V gene TRBV5-5 combines with J gene TRBJ2-3; 9 nucleotides line up with TRBD1. The junction had 1 base not matched to a gene; V was cut back by 4 bases and J by 4 bases. CDR1 and CDR2 (germline): SGHKS, YYEKEE (reference sequence). The CDR3 runs to 13 residues.

The rearrangement links TRBV7-9 to TRBJ2-7; 11 bases align to TRBD2. This CDR3 is 17 amino acids long. Germline CDR1 is SEHNR and CDR2 is FQNEAQ (reference sequence). Trimming at V came to 0 bases and at J to 2 bases, leaving 6 bases not matched to a gene. CDR3 DNA: TGTGCCAGCAGCTTAGCGTGGACTAGCGGGTCCCCCTACGAGCAGTACTTC. Amino acids: CASSLAWTSGSPYEQYF.

This clone was detected only a few times. The gene calls are TRBV3-1 (or the pseudogene TRBV3-2) and TRBJ2-1, with 9 bases that match TRBD1. Per germline, CDR1 LGHDT and CDR2 YNNKEL (reference sequence). Trimming cost V 2 bases and J 10 bases; bases outside gene matches: 3. The CDR3 totals 13 residues. The CDR3 loop is CASSQRGTGEQFF. CDR3 sequence (DNA): TGTGCCAGCAGCCAAAGAGGGACAGGGGAGCAGTTCTTC.

This clone was counted many times. The J gene is TRBJ2-3, the V gene TRBV6-2 or TRBV6-3, with D uncertain. This CDR3 has 18 amino acids. V was cut by 2 bases and J by 0 bases, with 18 bases left in between. The germline gives CDR1 MNHEY, CDR2 SVGEGT. The CDR3, as DNA: TGTGCCAGCAGTTACATGCACGAACGGGTTGGAAGCACAGATACGCAGTATTTT. Its translation is CASSYMHERVGSTDTQYF.

V gene TRBV3-1 (or the pseudogene TRBV3-2) combines with J gene TRBJ2-1, with 10 nucleotides matching TRBD2. The CDR3 spans 16 residues. After removal of 3 bases from V and 3 bases from J, the junction contained 5 bases not matched to a gene. Germline lookup yields CDR1 LGHDT and CDR2 YNNKEL (reference sequence). As DNA, the CDR3 is TGTGCCAGCAGCCACTTTAGCGGGAGGAACTACAATGAGCAGTTCTTC. Translated: CASSHFSGRNYNEQFF.